The sequence of this TCR beta chain was determined in a study of blood T cell repertoires in COVID-19. On the study more broadly: The analysed material was cDNA or gDNA that came from T cells, B-cell-depleted T cells, or PBMCs.

In the original workflow: How many nucleated cells were present was estimated from reference gene primer amplification. Assay: immunoSEQ multiplex PCR; the TCRdb copy retains only in-frame clones and omits some. That table is the source of V, J and clone size, and D and trimming were worked out from the DNA. The table records roughly 100,000 clones, about four fifths of them present only once. Trimming took off 7 bases at V and 4 bases at J, with 14 bases between the two ends. This CDR3 has 14 residues. Per the germline V gene, CDR1 is MDHEN and CDR2 is SYDVKM. The chain uses TRBV28 and TRBJ2-1; TRBD1 is a possible D gene (5 bases). The TCR was taken from an elderly woman with active or convalescent COVID-19. Sequencing input: peripheral blood. The CDR3 coding sequence is TGTGCCAGCACCGCGACAGTACGGTACAATGAGCAGTTCTTC. Protein product: CASTATVRYNEQFF.